Below, 17 T cell receptor beta chains from the same sample are listed, as sequenced in a study of beta chain features in type 1 diabetes. Study-wide findings and caveats: Significant though moderate, a shortening of TCRB CDR3s appeared in all four CD4+ subsets of Type 1 diabetes patients.

The antigens of these receptors remain unknown. Expressed TCRB transcripts got sequenced, as all isolated RNA was reverse transcribed. TCRdb's copy holds only in-frame clones and misses some; the assay was immunoSEQ multiplex PCR. The sample lists hundreds of thousands of clones, 11% to 15% occurring once. Sequencing used naive CD4+ T cells from blood. These TCRs come from a man in his late teens or twenties with type 1 diabetes.

V gene TRBV13 combines with J gene TRBJ2-5; possible D gene TRBD1, 5 bases. V dropped 4 bases and J dropped 2 bases, with 8 bases sitting between them. Germline-derived CDR1 and CDR2 are PRHDT and FYEKMQ (reference sequence). CDR3 size: 13 residues. CDR3 residues: CASSSRQQETQYF. In DNA form, the CDR3 reads TGTGCCAGCAGCTCCCGACAGCAAGAGACCCAGTACTTC. The full variable domain, completed using reference TRBV13 and TRBJ2-5, is AAGVIQSPRHLIKEKRETATLKCYPIPRHDTVYWYQQGPGQDPQFLISFYEKMQSDKGSIPDRFSAQQFSDYHSELNMSSLELGDSALYFCASSSRQQETQYFGPGTRLLVL.

The V and J genes are TRBV5-1 and TRBJ2-1; 14 positions match TRBD2. Trimming took 3 bases from V and 9 from J; bases not matched to a gene: 8. The CDR3 contains 16 residues. CDR1 is SGHRS, CDR2 YFSETQ, per germline. The CDR3 loop reads CASSSQGLAGDSEQFF. DNA of the CDR3: TGCGCCAGCAGCTCACAGGGACTAGCGGGAGACAGTGAGCAGTTCTTC.

J is TRBJ2-7 and V is TRBV6-5; D gene ambiguous. The V and J ends lost 4 bases and 3 bases respectively, with 16 bases between them. CDR1 MNHEY and CDR2 SVGAGI come from the germline V gene. This CDR3 region has 15 residues. CDR3 loop: CASSSRRAVNYEQYF. The CDR3 nucleotides read TGTGCCAGCAGTTCCCGACGGGCCGTGAACTACGAGCAGTACTTC.

The chain is built from TRBV2 and TRBJ2-2, with TRBD2 as a possible D gene (6 bases). Germline assignment: CDR1 SNHLY and CDR2 FYNNEI. V lost 3 bases and J 5 bases, leaving 7 bases between the germline ends. The CDR3 sequence is 13 residues long. The CDR3 DNA is TGTGCCAGCAGTGACCGGGGGACCGGGGAGCTGTTTTTT. It specifies CASSDRGTGELFF.

The CDR3 loop is CASSLVNRVNTEAFF. The DNA for the CDR3 is TGTGCCAGCAGCTTAGTTAACAGGGTGAACACTGAAGCTTTCTTT. The chain employs TRBV7-9 and TRBJ1-1; tentative D call: TRBD1 (6 bases). CDR3 length: 15 amino acids. The V gene lost 1 base and the J gene lost 0 bases, with 9 bases spanning the gap. CDR1 and CDR2 (germline): SEHNR, FQNEAQ (reference sequence).

The chain is built from TRBV12-5 and TRBJ2-1; 7 bases are a match to TRBD2. The V segment lost 0 bases and the J segment 4 bases; nucleotides outside the gene matches: 9. The CDR3 runs 17 residues. Germline values: CDR1 LGHNT, CDR2 FRNRAP. The CDR3 here is CASGLVGGRGRYNEQFF. In nucleotides, the CDR3 is TGTGCTAGTGGTTTGGTAGGAGGGAGGGGTAGGTACAATGAGCAGTTCTTC.

This clone was seen only a few times. This sequence joins TRBV28 and TRBJ1-5, with 9 positions matching TRBD1. After removal of 6 bases from V and 6 bases from J, the junction contained 6 bases not matched to a gene. CDR1 and CDR2 from the germline V gene are MDHEN and SYDVKM. The CDR3 is made up of 14 amino acids. The CDR3 reads CASSWTGVGQPQHF. The CDR3 nucleotides are TGTGCCAGCAGCTGGACAGGGGTGGGTCAGCCCCAGCATTTT.

This clone was counted a few times. This chain joins TRBV5-1 and TRBJ2-7, with D possibly being TRBD2 (5 bases). Trimming took 3 bases from V and 5 from J, leaving 12 bases between them. Germline loops: CDR1 SGHRS, CDR2 YFSETQ. The CDR3 extends over 13 amino acids. The CDR3 spells CASSSRGDDEQYF. CDR3 bases: TGCGCCAGCAGCTCCCGGGGTGACGACGAGCAGTACTTC.

This clone has just a few counts. The chain uses TRBV30 and TRBJ1-5; 7 nucleotides align to TRBD1. The V and J ends lost 2 bases and 2 bases, in that order; junction bases with no gene match: 3. This CDR3 has 14 residues. The V gene's germline CDR1 is GTSNPN and CDR2 SVGIG (reference sequence). The CDR3 is CAWSSGTGNQPQHF. The CDR3 DNA is TGTGCCTGGAGTAGCGGGACAGGCAATCAGCCCCAGCATTTT.

J is TRBJ2-2 and V is TRBV4-3; TRBD1 or TRBD2 may be the D gene (6 bases each). Germline V gene sequence: CDR1 LGHNA, CDR2 YSLEER. There are 15 residues in the CDR3. V shed 3 bases and J shed 3 bases, with 11 bases lying between them. The CDR3 coding sequence is TGCGCCAGCAGCCAGGGGGGCCCGGACACCGGGGAGCTGTTTTTT. Translated: CASSQGGPDTGELFF.

The rearrangement links TRBV28 to TRBJ2-1, with a possible D match to TRBD1 (5 bases). Trimming left V 5 bases short and J 6 bases short, with 20 bases between. The CDR3 contains 16 residues. Germline lookup yields CDR1 MDHEN and CDR2 SYDVKM. The CDR3 region has the DNA TGTGCCAGCAGTGCAGGAACGGAAGCCCAGGGCAATGAGCAGTTCTTC. It is translated as CASSAGTEAQGNEQFF.

This clone came up a few times. The chain has TRBV4-3 and TRBJ1-6, with TRBD1 as a possible D gene (5 bases). V gave up 2 bases and J gave up 10 bases, with 18 bases separating them. This CDR3 is 16 amino acids long. CDR1 LGHNA and CDR2 YSLEER come from the germline V gene. The CDR3 DNA reads as TGCGCCAGCAGCCAAAGGGCCATGGGGCCGGAGTCACCCCTCCACTTT. Translating gives CASSQRAMGPESPLHF.

The chain employs TRBV23-1 and TRBJ2-3, with TRBD2 as a possible D gene (6 bases). TRBV23-1 is an open reading frame whose function is uncertain. V was pared by 4 bases and J by 6 bases, with 20 bases between. The CDR3 is 16 amino acids. CDR3 region: CASSLPTSGYSDTQYF. Here the CDR3 DNA reads TGCGCCAGCAGTCTCCCGACTAGTGGCTATTCGGATACGCAGTATTTT.

The table lists this clone with a few counts. This chain links TRBV18 with TRBJ1-5, with unresolved D. CDR1 is KGHSH and CDR2 is LQKENI in the germline V gene. This CDR3 is 14 amino acids long. V was shortened by 2 bases and J by 4 bases, with 9 bases between the two germline ends. CDR3 coding DNA: TGTGCCAGCTCACCAATAACACTTAATCAGCCCCAGCATTTT. It codes for CASSPITLNQPQHF.

The chain joins TRBV30 to TRBJ2-7; D not certain. Trimming pared 5 bases from V and 2 bases from J, leaving 10 bases between. Germline V gene data show CDR1 as GTSNPN and CDR2 as SVGIG (reference sequence). The CDR3 runs to 12 residues. Here the CDR3 reads CAWGLITYEQYF. DNA for the CDR3: TGTGCCTGGGGCCTTATTACCTACGAGCAGTACTTC.

The table lists this clone with a few counts. The rearrangement uses TRBV29-1 and TRBJ2-1, with 7 bases lining up with TRBD1. CDR3 size: 17 residues. The germline gives CDR1 SQVTM, CDR2 ANQGSEA. V trimming: 6 bases; J trimming: 4 bases; junction bases outside the gene matches: 18. The CDR3 sequence is CSVVRGQPALVYNEQFF. The CDR3 DNA reads as TGCAGCGTCGTAAGGGGACAGCCGGCCCTCGTTTACAATGAGCAGTTCTTC.

V usage is TRBV7-9 and J usage is TRBJ2-5, with TRBD2 as a possible D gene (6 bases). Trimming cost V 5 bases and J 5 bases, with 15 bases left between them. The CDR3 sequence is 14 residues long. Germline V gives CDR1 SEHNR, CDR2 FQNEAQ (reference sequence). CDR3 sequence: CASSVVEGGETQYF. The CDR3 DNA follows: TGTGCCAGCAGCGTTGTAGAGGGAGGTGAGACCCAGTACTTC.